Listed below are T cell receptor beta chains from one sample, sequenced in a study of control samples from healthy donors and cancer patients. Some clones are missing from TCRdb's copy, which holds only in-frame ones; the method was immunoSEQ multiplex PCR. The sample holds roughly 73,000 clones, under 90% seen once. Sequencing was carried out using blood. These receptors all stem from a man aged 50-60 years in good health. CDR3s include the opening cysteine and the closing phenylalanine or tryptophan. Each record gives: clone size, V gene, J gene, D gene, CDR3 protein, CDR3 DNA. D genes are given only for firm matches. Size tells how often a clone was seen (once, few, many) or the class of an expanded clone, and some rows leave it out.

clone_size: -; v_call: TRBV2; j_call: TRBJ2-5; d_call: -; cdr3_aa: CAVPRGGYQETQYF; cdr3_nt: TGTGCCGTGCCCAGGGGGGGGTACCAAGAGACCCAGTACTTC
clone_size: -; v_call: TRBV7-2; j_call: TRBJ2-3; d_call: TRBD2; cdr3_aa: CASSTGAGGLFRSNTQYF; cdr3_nt: TGTGCCAGCAGCACAGGGGCGGGGGGGCTTTTCAGGTCAAATACGCAGTATTTT
clone_size: -; v_call: TRBV30; j_call: TRBJ2-5; d_call: -; cdr3_aa: CTGVAETQYF; cdr3_nt: TGCACGGGAGTTGCGGAGACCCAGTACTTC
clone_size: -; v_call: TRBV28; j_call: TRBJ2-6; d_call: TRBD1; cdr3_aa: CASSFHRGSGANVLTF; cdr3_nt: TGTGCCAGCAGTTTCCACAGGGGTTCGGGGGCCAACGTCCTGACTTTC
clone_size: -; v_call: TRBV27; j_call: TRBJ2-1; d_call: -; cdr3_aa: CASSSRATGTGFF; cdr3_nt: TGTGCCAGCAGTTCGAGGGCCACCGGGACCGGGTTCTTC
clone_size: -; v_call: TRBV6-1; j_call: TRBJ1-1; d_call: -; cdr3_aa: CASSERYSNTEAFF; cdr3_nt: TGTGCCAGCAGTGAAAGGTACAGTAACACTGAAGCTTTCTTT
clone_size: -; v_call: TRBV7-9; j_call: TRBJ2-7; d_call: TRBD1; cdr3_aa: CASSFLTGVSYEQYF; cdr3_nt: TGTGCCAGCAGCTTCCTAACAGGGGTCTCCTACGAGCAGTACTTC
clone_size: -; v_call: TRBV5-4; j_call: TRBJ2-3; d_call: -; cdr3_aa: CASSWDFTGTDTQYF; cdr3_nt: TGTGCCAGCAGCTGGGACTTCACTGGCACAGATACGCAGTATTTT
clone_size: few; v_call: TRBV6-2/TRBV6-3; j_call: TRBJ2-2; d_call: -; cdr3_aa: CASSLHYTGELFF; cdr3_nt: TGTGCCAGCAGTTTGCACTACACCGGGGAGCTGTTTTTT
clone_size: -; v_call: TRBV9; j_call: TRBJ2-5; d_call: TRBD2; cdr3_aa: CASNLLGLAGTQYF; cdr3_nt: TGTGCCAGCAACTTACTGGGACTAGCGGGGACCCAGTACTTC
clone_size: few; v_call: TRBV9; j_call: TRBJ1-1; d_call: -; cdr3_aa: CASAPEGVTNTEAFF; cdr3_nt: TGTGCCAGCGCACCTGAGGGGGTGACGAACACTGAAGCTTTCTTT
clone_size: -; v_call: TRBV5-1; j_call: TRBJ2-2; d_call: TRBD2; cdr3_aa: CASSLGLAGSYTGELFF; cdr3_nt: TGCGCCAGCAGCCTGGGACTAGCGGGTTCGTACACCGGGGAGCTGTTTTTT
clone_size: -; v_call: TRBV7-9; j_call: TRBJ1-1; d_call: -; cdr3_aa: CASSLRGRGEAFF; cdr3_nt: TGTGCCAGCAGCTTAAGGGGGAGGGGTGAAGCTTTCTTT
clone_size: -; v_call: TRBV27; j_call: TRBJ2-5; d_call: TRBD2; cdr3_aa: CASRLAGGPPETQYF; cdr3_nt: TGTGCCAGCAGATTAGCGGGAGGGCCTCCGGAGACCCAGTACTTC
clone_size: -; v_call: TRBV28; j_call: TRBJ1-5; d_call: TRBD1; cdr3_aa: CASRDRVGQPQHF; cdr3_nt: TGTGCCAGCAGAGACAGGGTGGGTCAGCCCCAGCATTTT